The rows below give T cell receptor beta chains drawn from one sample of a study of CD4 T cells in relation to SARS-CoV-2 and coronaviruses. No antigen has been identified for these receptors. Generated by immunoSEQ multiplex PCR, the TCRdb table keeps only in-frame clones and is missing some. The sample lists tens of thousands of clones; roughly 80% were seen once. The specimen sequenced was CD4+ T cells from PBMCs, cultured in vitro. These receptors were collected from a human donor in good health. CDR3s include the opening cysteine and the closing phenylalanine or tryptophan. The D gene is left open where the match is weak. Some rows mark clone size as missing; the rest say once, few, many or name a class of expanded clone.

cdr3_aa | cdr3_nt | d_call | clone_size | j_call | v_call
CASSVGGGGHQETQYF | TGCGCCAGCAGTGTAGGCGGGGGCGGTCACCAAGAGACCCAGTACTTC | NA | NA | TRBJ2-5 | TRBV10-1
CASSKDQQANTGELFF | TGTGCCAGCAGTAAGGACCAGCAAGCGAACACCGGGGAGCTGTTTTTT | NA | NA | TRBJ2-2 | TRBV2
CASSPSTGIPEAFF | TGTGCCAGCTCCCCTAGTACAGGGATCCCTGAAGCTTTCTTT | NA | NA | TRBJ1-1 | TRBV18
CASSQAAQVQETQYF | TGTGCCAGCAGCCAAGCCGCCCAGGTCCAAGAGACCCAGTACTTC | NA | NA | TRBJ2-5 | TRBV3-1/TRBV3-2
CASSAGRTRPNEQFF | TGTGCCAGCAGCGCCGGAAGGACTAGACCGAATGAGCAGTTCTTC | TRBD2 | NA | TRBJ2-1 | TRBV9
CASSPPGTEAFF | TGTGCCAGCAGCCCCCCCGGGACTGAAGCTTTCTTT | NA | NA | TRBJ1-1 | TRBV13
CASSFGTGTTEAFF | TGTGCCAGCAGCTTCGGGACAGGGACCACTGAAGCTTTCTTT | TRBD1 | NA | TRBJ1-1 | TRBV5-6
CASSLGNTGELFF | TGCGCCAGCAGCTTGGGGAACACCGGGGAGCTGTTTTTT | NA | NA | TRBJ2-2 | TRBV5-1
CASDTGTLGELFF | TGTGCCAGCGACACCGGGACCCTCGGGGAGCTGTTTTTT | NA | NA | TRBJ2-2 | TRBV2
CASSPFSKVDTQYF | TGTGCCAGCAGCCCCTTCTCCAAGGTAGATACGCAGTATTTT | NA | few | TRBJ2-3 | TRBV3-1/TRBV3-2
CAWSVVARVHTEAFF | TGTGCCTGGAGTGTTGTCGCTCGGGTTCACACTGAAGCTTTCTTT | NA | NA | TRBJ1-1 | TRBV30
CASSTPGWGGYNEQFF | TGTGCCAGTAGTACCCCCGGCTGGGGAGGCTATAATGAGCAGTTCTTC | NA | NA | TRBJ2-1 | TRBV19
CASSFRSERSFSYEQYF | TGTGCCAGCAGCTTTAGGTCAGAGAGGTCATTTTCCTACGAGCAGTACTTC | NA | NA | TRBJ2-7 | TRBV11-2
CASSPRQTINYGYTF | TGTGCCAGCAGCCCTAGACAGACCATTAACTATGGCTACACCTTC | NA | NA | TRBJ1-2 | TRBV11-2
CASSPTATNEKLFF | TGTGCCAGCTCACCGACAGCAACTAATGAAAAACTGTTTTTT | NA | NA | TRBJ1-4 | TRBV18
CASSLSGAGVGGELFF | TGTGCCAGCAGCTTAAGCGGGGCGGGAGTGGGCGGGGAGCTGTTTTTT | TRBD2 | NA | TRBJ2-2 | TRBV7-2
CASSFNRGIYGYTF | TGTGCCAGCAGTTTTAACAGGGGGATCTATGGCTACACCTTC | TRBD1 | NA | TRBJ1-2 | TRBV28
CASSEERGAEAFF | TGCGCCAGCAGTGAGGAGAGGGGCGCTGAAGCTTTCTTT | NA | NA | TRBJ1-1 | TRBV10-1
CASSQDVGLQETQYF | TGTGCCAGCAGCCAAGATGTGGGCTTGCAAGAGACCCAGTACTTC | NA | NA | TRBJ2-5 | TRBV4-2
CASSLAAGRLSGNTIYF | TGTGCCAGCAGCTTAGCGGCGGGACGGCTCTCTGGAAACACCATATATTTT | NA | medium-sized | TRBJ1-3 | TRBV7-8
CASSGLGVGEQYF | TGCGCCAGCAGTGGCCTCGGGGTGGGAGAGCAGTACTTC | NA | NA | TRBJ2-7 | TRBV10-2
CASSEGQGFNYGYTF | TGTGCCAGCAGTGAGGGACAGGGGTTTAACTATGGCTACACCTTC | TRBD1 | NA | TRBJ1-2 | TRBV2
CSASTRGPTGELFF | TGCAGTGCTAGTACCAGGGGACCCACCGGGGAGCTGTTTTTT | NA | NA | TRBJ2-2 | TRBV20-1
CASSLEEGKETQYF | TGTGCCAGCAGCTTAGAGGAGGGAAAAGAGACCCAGTACTTC | NA | NA | TRBJ2-5 | TRBV7-2
CASSLKLSYEQYF | TGTGCCAGCAGTTTAAAGCTGTCCTACGAGCAGTACTTC | NA | NA | TRBJ2-7 | TRBV12-3/TRBV12-4
CASSIGSAGGTDTQYF | TGTGCCAGTAGTATTGGGTCAGCGGGAGGCACAGATACGCAGTATTTT | TRBD2 | NA | TRBJ2-3 | TRBV19
CASSSEYGTADNEQFF | TGTGCCAGCAGTTCTGAATACGGGACAGCGGACAATGAGCAGTTCTTC | TRBD1 | NA | TRBJ2-1 | TRBV27
CASSESASTETQYF | TGTGCCAGCAGTGAATCGGCTAGCACGGAGACCCAGTACTTC | NA | NA | TRBJ2-5 | TRBV6-1
CAWWGGGGSPLHF | TGTGCCTGGTGGGGGGGTGGAGGGTCACCCCTCCACTTT | NA | NA | TRBJ1-6 | TRBV30
CAISDRDGQYF | TGTGCCATCAGTGATCGTGACGGGCAGTACTTC | NA | NA | TRBJ2-7 | TRBV10-3
CASRTDRGFRSPLHF | TGTGCCAGTAGGACGGACAGGGGCTTTCGTTCACCCCTCCACTTT | TRBD1 | NA | TRBJ1-6 | TRBV19
CASSPRDRGETQYF | TGTGCCAGCAGCCCCCGGGACAGGGGTGAGACCCAGTACTTC | TRBD1 | once | TRBJ2-5 | TRBV6-5
CASSLGKLSNQPQHF | TGTGCCAGCAGCTTAGGGAAACTTAGCAATCAGCCCCAGCATTTT | NA | NA | TRBJ1-5 | TRBV5-8
CASSLALRGHSYEQYF | TGTGCCAGCAGCTTAGCATTGCGGGGCCATTCCTACGAGCAGTACTTC | NA | NA | TRBJ2-7 | TRBV11-2
CASSQSLRRNTEAFF | TGTGCCAGCAGCCAATCCCTACGGCGGAACACTGAAGCTTTCTTT | NA | NA | TRBJ1-1 | TRBV3-1/TRBV3-2
CSVPTTGTVGYGYTF | TGCAGCGTTCCGACGACCGGGACAGTAGGTTATGGCTACACCTTC | TRBD1 | NA | TRBJ1-2 | TRBV29-1
CASSGTSGRSLREQYF | TGTGCCAGCAGTGGGACTAGCGGGAGGAGTCTTCGGGAGCAGTACTTC | TRBD2 | NA | TRBJ2-7 | TRBV6-1
CASTPGAGYEQYF | TGTGCCAGCACACCGGGAGCTGGCTACGAGCAGTACTTC | NA | NA | TRBJ2-7 | TRBV7-9
CASSPGTSGSSGANVLTF | TGTGCCAGCAGCCCAGGGACTAGCGGGAGTTCAGGGGCCAACGTCCTGACTTTC | TRBD2 | NA | TRBJ2-6 | TRBV7-9
CASSSRDFPQETQYF | TGTGCCAGCAGCTCCAGGGACTTCCCGCAAGAGACCCAGTACTTC | NA | NA | TRBJ2-5 | TRBV7-9
CASSLPSGGGSYNEQFF | TGTGCCAGCAGCTTACCTAGCGGGGGGGGCTCCTACAATGAGCAGTTCTTC | TRBD2 | NA | TRBJ2-1 | TRBV7-9
CASSLSSHEQYF | TGTGCCAGCAGTCTTTCGTCCCACGAGCAGTACTTC | NA | few | TRBJ2-7 | TRBV2
CASRDSNEQFF | TGTGCCAGCAGGGACTCAAATGAGCAGTTCTTC | NA | NA | TRBJ2-1 | TRBV7-9
CASSRTGGVDEQYF | TGTGCCAGCAGCCGAACAGGGGGCGTCGACGAGCAGTACTTC | TRBD1 | few | TRBJ2-7 | TRBV7-7
CASSLLTGSSNQPQHF | TGTGCCAGTAGTCTCCTAACAGGGTCGAGCAATCAGCCCCAGCATTTT | NA | once | TRBJ1-5 | TRBV19
CASSEKEPGEQYF | TGTGCCAGCAGTGAAAAGGAACCGGGCGAGCAGTACTTC | NA | NA | TRBJ2-7 | TRBV6-1
CASRQTGPYEQYF | TGTGCCAGCAGACAGACAGGCCCCTACGAGCAGTACTTC | NA | NA | TRBJ2-7 | TRBV28
CASSNNRQGSNEQFF | TGTGCCAGCTCAAACAATCGACAGGGGTCCAATGAGCAGTTCTTC | TRBD1 | once | TRBJ2-1 | TRBV18
CASSDQRSIREKLFF | TGTGCCAGCAGTGACCAGCGGTCCATCAGGGAAAAACTGTTTTTT | NA | few | TRBJ1-4 | TRBV6-1
CAWSGSGSNQPQHF | TGTGCCTGGAGTGGGTCAGGGAGCAATCAGCCCCAGCATTTT | NA | NA | TRBJ1-5 | TRBV30
CASSQSGTSGAVQYF | TGTGCCAGCAGCCAATCCGGGACTAGCGGAGCCGTACAGTACTTC | TRBD2 | few | TRBJ2-7 | TRBV7-3
CASSGGQGRHTQYF | TGTGCCAGTAGTGGCGGCCAGGGACGGCATACGCAGTATTTT | NA | NA | TRBJ2-3 | TRBV19
CASSLDRQGRAYEQYF | TGTGCCAGCAGCTTAGATCGTCAGGGGAGGGCCTACGAGCAGTACTTC | NA | few | TRBJ2-7 | TRBV11-2
CATSDFEGAGANVLTF | TGTGCCACCAGTGATTTCGAGGGGGCTGGGGCCAACGTCCTGACTTTC | NA | NA | TRBJ2-6 | TRBV24-1
CASSSMRGGLYEQYF | TGTGCCAGCAGCTCCATGAGGGGGGGACTCTACGAGCAGTACTTC | NA | NA | TRBJ2-7 | TRBV7-9
CASSVAGSYNEQFF | TGTGCCAGCAGCGTAGCGGGCTCCTACAATGAGCAGTTCTTC | NA | NA | TRBJ2-1 | TRBV9
CASSLSRGASANYGYTF | TGTGCCAGCAGTTTATCGAGGGGCGCTTCAGCTAACTATGGCTACACCTTC | NA | NA | TRBJ1-2 | TRBV28
CASSLISRQLTDTQYF | TGCGCCAGCAGCTTGATATCTCGGCAGCTCACAGATACGCAGTATTTT | NA | NA | TRBJ2-3 | TRBV5-1
CASTPRLGAPGANVLTF | TGTGCCAGCACCCCCAGACTAGGGGCGCCTGGGGCCAACGTCCTGACTTTC | NA | NA | TRBJ2-6 | TRBV28